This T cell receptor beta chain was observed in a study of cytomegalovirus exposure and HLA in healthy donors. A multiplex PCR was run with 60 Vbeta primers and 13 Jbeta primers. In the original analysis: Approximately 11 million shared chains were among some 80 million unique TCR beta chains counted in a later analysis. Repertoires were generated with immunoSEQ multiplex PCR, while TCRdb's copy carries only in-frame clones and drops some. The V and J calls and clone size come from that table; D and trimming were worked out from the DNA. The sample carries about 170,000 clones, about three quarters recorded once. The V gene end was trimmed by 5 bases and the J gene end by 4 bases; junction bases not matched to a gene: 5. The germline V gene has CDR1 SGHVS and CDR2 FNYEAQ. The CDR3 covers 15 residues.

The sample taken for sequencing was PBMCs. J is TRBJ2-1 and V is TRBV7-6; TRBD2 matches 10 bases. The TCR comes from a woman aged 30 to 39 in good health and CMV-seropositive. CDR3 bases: TGTGCCAGCAGCGCGGGACTAGCGAATTACAATGAGCAGTTCTTC. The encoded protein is CASSAGLANYNEQFF. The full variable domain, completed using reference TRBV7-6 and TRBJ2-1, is GAGVSQSPRYKVTKRGQDVALRCDPISGHVSLYWYRQALGQGPEFLTYFNYEAQQDKSGLPNDRFSAERPEGSISTLTIQRTEQRDSAMYRCASSAGLANYNEQFFGPGTRLTVL.